The rows below give T cell receptor beta chains drawn from one sample of a study of circulating tumor DNA in untreated peripheral T-cell lymphoma. Clones were sequenced by immunoSEQ multiplex PCR, and TCRdb holds only the in-frame ones, with some missing. The sample includes fewer than 7,500 clones, about 75% of them seen just once. The sequencing input was tumor tissue. These receptors were taken from a human donor with peripheral T-cell lymphoma. Both conserved end residues are part of each CDR3. D genes are given only for firm matches. Expanded clones are given a class, and other clones once, few, many or no size at all.

v_gene	abundance	d_gene	j_gene	CDR3aa	CDR3nt
TRBV28	once	-	TRBJ1-4	CASSPRPGTAGDEKLFF	TGTGCCAGCAGTCCTCGTCCCGGGACGGCGGGGGATGAAAAACTGTTTTTT
TRBV28	-	TRBD1	TRBJ1-1	CASSRIGRGDTEAFF	TGTGCCAGCAGCCGTATAGGCAGGGGGGACACTGAAGCTTTCTTT
TRBV14	few	-	TRBJ2-7	CASSQQGFEQYF	TGTGCCAGCAGCCAACAGGGTTTCGAGCAGTACTTC
TRBV28	-	-	TRBJ2-1	CASSGILAGENEQFF	TGTGCCAGCAGTGGGATACTAGCAGGGGAGAATGAGCAGTTCTTC
TRBV6-8	-	-	TRBJ1-1	CASSYSGEVEAFF	TGTGCCAGCAGTTACTCAGGGGAAGTTGAAGCTTTCTTT
TRBV6-7	-	-	TRBJ2-1	CASSEAVVAGVGEQFF	TGTGCCAGCAGTGAAGCGGTAGTAGCTGGAGTTGGTGAGCAGTTCTTC
TRBV19	-	-	TRBJ1-5	CASTLGELINQPQHF	TGTGCCAGTACTTTGGGAGAACTTATCAATCAGCCCCAGCATTTT
TRBV18	once	-	TRBJ2-7	CASSTSQEYEQYF	TGTGCCAGCTCAACATCTCAGGAGTACGAGCAGTACTTC
TRBV19	-	TRBD1	TRBJ2-4	CASSTTLTGGRAKNIQYF	TGTGCCAGTAGTACGACCTTGACAGGGGGACGAGCCAAAAACATTCAGTACTTC
TRBV11-3	-	TRBD1	TRBJ2-5	CASSLWTGEETQYF	TGTGCCAGCAGCTTATGGACAGGGGAGGAGACCCAGTACTTC
TRBV28	-	-	TRBJ2-7	CASTPGPVTYEQYF	TGTGCCAGCACCCCCGGTCCGGTCACCTACGAGCAGTACTTC
TRBV6-8	-	-	TRBJ2-7	CASSSVWGSYEQYF	TGTGCCAGCAGTAGTGTGTGGGGATCCTACGAGCAGTACTTC
TRBV30	-	TRBD2	TRBJ2-1	CAWSSGRSSYNEQFF	TGTGCCTGGTCCAGCGGGAGGAGCTCCTACAATGAGCAGTTCTTC
TRBV10-2	-	TRBD1	TRBJ1-1	CASSDGGGARTEAFF	TGCGCCAGCAGTGATGGAGGGGGCGCAAGGACTGAAGCTTTCTTT
TRBV14	-	-	TRBJ1-4	CASSPGEEKLFF	TGTGCCAGCAGCCCGGGGGAAGAAAAACTGTTTTTT
TRBV6-8	-	-	TRBJ2-4	CASSDPGVLAKNIQYF	TGTGCCAGCAGCGATCCAGGGGTACTAGCCAAAAACATTCAGTACTTC
TRBV6-8	-	TRBD1	TRBJ1-4	CASSVYRGEKLFF	TGTGCCAGCAGTGTATACAGGGGTGAAAAACTGTTTTTT
TRBV19	-	TRBD2	TRBJ2-1	CASTLAGMYNEQFF	TGTGCCAGCACACTAGCGGGAATGTACAATGAGCAGTTCTTC
TRBV29-1	-	-	TRBJ1-1	CSVMGHTMNTEAFF	TGCAGCGTTATGGGACATACTATGAACACTGAAGCTTTCTTT
TRBV19	-	TRBD1	TRBJ2-7	CASSKQGAYEQYF	TGTGCCAGTAGTAAACAGGGGGCCTACGAGCAGTACTTC
TRBV6-8	few	-	TRBJ1-2	CASSPDRSRLVYGYTF	TGTGCCAGCAGCCCCGACAGGAGTCGGCTCGTCTATGGCTACACCTTC
TRBV19	-	TRBD1	TRBJ1-5	CASSILGQGIDQPQHF	TGTGCCAGTAGTATCCTGGGACAGGGGATAGATCAGCCCCAGCATTTT
TRBV28	once	-	TRBJ1-2	CASSFGGGTIGYTF	TGTGCCAGCAGTTTTGGGGGAGGGACCATTGGCTACACCTTC
TRBV28	few	-	TRBJ2-6	CASSSATLAGANVLTF	TGTGCCAGCAGTTCCGCGACCCTGGCAGGGGCCAACGTCCTGACTTTC
TRBV28	-	TRBD1	TRBJ2-3	CASSLRGLVTDTQYF	TGTGCCAGCTCGTTAAGGGGGCTGGTTACAGATACGCAGTATTTT
TRBV28	-	TRBD2	TRBJ2-7	CASSSTAGGRYEQYF	TGTGCCAGCAGTTCGACAGCGGGAGGAAGGTACGAGCAGTACTTC
TRBV29-1	-	-	TRBJ2-7	CSVVLAVSSYEQYF	TGCAGCGTTGTTTTAGCGGTTAGCTCCTACGAGCAGTACTTC
TRBV5-1	-	-	TRBJ2-3	CASSSSTGTDTQYF	TGCGCCAGCAGCTCTTCGACAGGCACAGATACGCAGTATTTT
TRBV19	few	-	TRBJ1-4	CASSRQVLNEKLFF	TGTGCCAGTAGTCGACAGGTCCTTAATGAAAAACTGTTTTTT
TRBV19	-	-	TRBJ2-1	CARGASGPYNEQFF	TGTGCCAGGGGGGCTAGCGGACCGTACAATGAGCAGTTCTTC
TRBV28	-	TRBD2	TRBJ2-4	CASSPHLAGRVNIQYF	TGTGCCAGCAGTCCCCATCTAGCGGGAAGAGTGAACATTCAGTACTTC
TRBV25-1	-	-	TRBJ2-2	CASSGYRDTGELFF	TGTGCCAGCAGTGGCTACAGGGACACCGGGGAGCTGTTTTTT
TRBV9	-	TRBD1	TRBJ2-7	CASGGWGQGQFFYEQYF	TGTGCCAGTGGCGGGTGGGGACAGGGACAATTCTTCTACGAGCAGTACTTC
TRBV18	-	TRBD1	TRBJ2-7	CASSLEQGAYEQYF	TGTGCCAGCTCACTTGAACAGGGGGCCTACGAGCAGTACTTC
TRBV28	few	-	TRBJ1-3	CASTTGGAGNTIYF	TGTGCCAGCACTACCGGGGGGGCTGGAAACACCATATATTTT
TRBV19	-	TRBD2	TRBJ2-1	CASSLTSDNEQFF	TGTGCCAGTAGTTTGACTAGCGATAATGAGCAGTTCTTC
TRBV11-3	few	TRBD2	TRBJ2-7	CASSSIAGPYEQYF	TGTGCCAGCAGCTCCATAGCGGGTCCCTACGAGCAGTACTTC
TRBV11-3	medium-sized	TRBD1	TRBJ1-4	CASSLTARGQGVGEKLFF	TGTGCCAGCAGCCTGACCGCCAGGGGGCAGGGAGTTGGTGAAAAACTGTTTTTT
TRBV2	-	-	TRBJ2-2	CASRGLTNTGELFF	TGTGCCAGCAGGGGACTGACAAACACCGGGGAGCTGTTTTTT
TRBV18	-	TRBD1	TRBJ1-1	CASSPRIIGGEDTEAFF	TGTGCCAGCTCACCACGGATCATAGGGGGCGAGGACACTGAAGCTTTCTTT
TRBV6-8	-	TRBD1	TRBJ2-7	CASSSRQGGEQYF	TGTGCCAGCAGTTCCAGACAGGGCGGTGAGCAGTACTTC
TRBV29-1	-	-	TRBJ2-5	CSAPLAGRETQYF	TGCAGCGCCCCCCTTGCCGGGCGGGAGACCCAGTACTTC
TRBV27	-	TRBD1	TRBJ1-5	CASSLGQGGQPQHF	TGTGCCAGCAGTCTCGGACAGGGAGGTCAGCCCCAGCATTTT
TRBV6-8	-	-	TRBJ1-2	CASKRQVYGYTF	TGTGCCAGCAAAAGACAGGTCTATGGCTACACCTTC
TRBV10-2	-	-	TRBJ2-7	CASKWGHSSYEQYF	TGCGCCAGCAAATGGGGACACAGCTCCTACGAGCAGTACTTC
TRBV18	-	TRBD1	TRBJ1-1	CASSPTGQMNTEAFF	TGTGCCAGCTCACCAACGGGACAGATGAACACTGAAGCTTTCTTT
TRBV28	-	TRBD1	TRBJ2-7	CASSPQIPGQGAVYEQYF	TGTGCCAGCAGTCCCCAAATACCGGGACAGGGGGCAGTCTACGAGCAGTACTTC
TRBV19	-	TRBD1	TRBJ2-2	CASRDRGYTGELFF	TGTGCCAGTAGGGACAGGGGTTACACCGGGGAGCTGTTTTTT